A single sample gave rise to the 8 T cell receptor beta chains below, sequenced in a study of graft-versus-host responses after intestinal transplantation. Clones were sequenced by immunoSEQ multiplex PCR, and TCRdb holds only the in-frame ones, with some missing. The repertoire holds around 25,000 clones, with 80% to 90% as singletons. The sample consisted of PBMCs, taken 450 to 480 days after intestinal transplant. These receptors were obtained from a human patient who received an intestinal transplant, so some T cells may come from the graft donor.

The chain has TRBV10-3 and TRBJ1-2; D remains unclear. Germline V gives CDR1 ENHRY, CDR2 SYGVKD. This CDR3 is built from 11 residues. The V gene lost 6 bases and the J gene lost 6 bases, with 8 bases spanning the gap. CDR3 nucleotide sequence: TGTGCCATCAGATGGGAGGATGGCTACACCTTC. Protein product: CAIRWEDGYTF.

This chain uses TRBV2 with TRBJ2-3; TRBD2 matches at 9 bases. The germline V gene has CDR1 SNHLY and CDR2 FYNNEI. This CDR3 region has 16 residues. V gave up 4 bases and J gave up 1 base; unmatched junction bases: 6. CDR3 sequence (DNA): TGTGCCAGCAGTGCCACACCTAGCGGGGGCACAGATACGCAGTATTTT. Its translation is CASSATPSGGTDTQYF.

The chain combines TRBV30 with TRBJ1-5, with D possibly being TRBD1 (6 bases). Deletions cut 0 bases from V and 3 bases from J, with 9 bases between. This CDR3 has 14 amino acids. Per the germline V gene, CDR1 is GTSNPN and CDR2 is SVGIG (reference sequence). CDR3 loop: CAWSVLGANQPQHF. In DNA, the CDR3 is TGTGCCTGGAGTGTACTGGGGGCCAATCAGCCCCAGCATTTT.

This CDR3 reads CASSYPGQGMNTEAFF. The CDR3, as DNA: TGTGCCAGCAGTTACCCCGGGCAGGGCATGAACACTGAAGCTTTCTTT. The V gene is TRBV6-5, the J gene TRBJ1-1, with D possibly matching TRBD1 (5 bases). The V end lost 2 bases, the J end lost 0 bases, and 13 bases lay between the germline ends. The CDR3 is made up of 16 amino acids. CDR1 and CDR2 from the germline V gene are MNHEY and SVGAGI.

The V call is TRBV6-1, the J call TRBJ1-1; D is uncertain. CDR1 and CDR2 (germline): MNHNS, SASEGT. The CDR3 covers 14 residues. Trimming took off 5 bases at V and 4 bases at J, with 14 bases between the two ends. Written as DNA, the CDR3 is TGTGCCAGCAGTCCTCGACCCGATTCCACTGAAGCTTTCTTT. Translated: CASSPRPDSTEAFF.

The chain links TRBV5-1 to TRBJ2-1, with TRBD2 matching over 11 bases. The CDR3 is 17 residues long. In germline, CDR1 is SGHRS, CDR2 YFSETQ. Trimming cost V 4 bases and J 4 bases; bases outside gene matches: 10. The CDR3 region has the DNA TGCGCCAGCAGCATACAACCGACTAGCGGGAATTACAATGAGCAGTTCTTC. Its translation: CASSIQPTSGNYNEQFF.

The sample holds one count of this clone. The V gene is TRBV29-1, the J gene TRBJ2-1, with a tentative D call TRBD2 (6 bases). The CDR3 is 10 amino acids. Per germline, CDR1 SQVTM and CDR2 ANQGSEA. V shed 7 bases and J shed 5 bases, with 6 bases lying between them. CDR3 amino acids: CSGRDNEQFF. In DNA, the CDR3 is TGCAGCGGGAGGGACAATGAGCAGTTCTTC.

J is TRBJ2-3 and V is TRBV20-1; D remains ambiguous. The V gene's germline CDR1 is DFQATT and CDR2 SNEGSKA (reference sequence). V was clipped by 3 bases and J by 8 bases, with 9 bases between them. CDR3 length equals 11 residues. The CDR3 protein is CSASFRSTQYF. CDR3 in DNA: TGCAGTGCTAGTTTCCGGAGTACGCAGTATTTT.